This T cell receptor (beta chain) was profiled in a study of shared clonotypes between healthy human individuals. The protocol was immunoSEQ multiplex PCR, while the TCRdb copy is restricted to in-frame clones and leaves out a portion. The table lists millions of clones, 85% to 95% of them singletons. This clonotype originated in a man between 18 and 29 years old in good health. Some clones in this sample may be carry-over from other donors' samples. Sequencing was done on a sample of naive CD4+ T cells from PBMCs. Subset reported: CD45RA+ positively selected.

This CDR3 is CASSLILAGGHGELFF. The CDR3 region has the DNA TGTGCCAGCAGCTTAATCCTAGCGGGAGGGCACGGGGAGCTGTTTTTT. The J gene is TRBJ2-2, the V gene TRBV7-9; 12 nucleotides line up with TRBD2. Germline CDR1 is SEHNR and CDR2 is FQNEAQ (reference sequence). The CDR3 is 16 amino acids. V lost 2 bases, J lost 7 bases, and 5 bases stayed unmatched.